This T cell receptor beta chain comes out of a study of OX40 agonist ivuxolimab in advanced cancers. Overall study context: Partial responses occurred in three patients (one hepatocellular carcinoma, two cutaneous melanoma). Overall study findings and caveats: Relative to CD4+, CD8+ T cells held more expanded clones on average.

Measured with immunoSEQ multiplex PCR; TCRdb has only the in-frame clones, and not every one. Among 60,000 to 80,000 clones listed, roughly 90% were seen once. Germline loops: CDR1 SGHDT, CDR2 YYEEEE. The CDR3 runs to 17 residues. The V and J ends lost 4 bases and 0 bases, in that order; junction bases with no gene match: 10. As for this clone: No antigen is known for it.

The chain carries TRBV5-6 and TRBJ2-1, with 7 bases lining up with TRBD2. The clonotype originates from an adult with an advanced solid tumor such as melanoma, head and neck, liver or kidney cancer. The specimen was CD4+ or CD8+ T cells sorted from blood, collected in a trial of the OX40 agonist ivuxolimab. The CDR3 coding sequence is TGTGCCAGCAGCGACTTGGCTAGCGGACTCTCCTACAATGAGCAGTTCTTC. Translation: CASSDLASGLSYNEQFF.